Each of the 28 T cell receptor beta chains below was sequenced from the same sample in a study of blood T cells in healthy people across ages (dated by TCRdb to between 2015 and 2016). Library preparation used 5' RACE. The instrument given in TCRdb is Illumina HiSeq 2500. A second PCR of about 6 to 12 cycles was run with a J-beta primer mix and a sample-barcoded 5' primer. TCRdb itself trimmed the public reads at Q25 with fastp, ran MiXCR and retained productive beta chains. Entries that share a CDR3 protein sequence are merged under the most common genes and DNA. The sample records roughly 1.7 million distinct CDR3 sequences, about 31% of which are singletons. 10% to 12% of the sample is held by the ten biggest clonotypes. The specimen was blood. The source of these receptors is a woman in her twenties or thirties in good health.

CDR3 DNA sequence: TGTGCCAGCAGCTTAACGTTTTATAGCAATCAGCCCCAGCATTTT. Protein product: CASSLTFYSNQPQHF. The chain employs TRBV7-2 and TRBJ1-5, with no clear D. Trimming shortened V by 2 bases and J by 0 bases, and 8 bases separated the two germline ends. CDR3 length equals 15 residues. The germline V gene encodes CDR1 SGHTA and CDR2 FQGNSA.

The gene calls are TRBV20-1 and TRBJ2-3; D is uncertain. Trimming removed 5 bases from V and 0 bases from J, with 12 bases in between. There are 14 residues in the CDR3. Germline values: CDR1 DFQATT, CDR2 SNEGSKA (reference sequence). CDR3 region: CSAQLGSSTDTQYF. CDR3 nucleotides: TGCAGTGCTCAACTCGGGTCTAGCACAGATACGCAGTATTTT.

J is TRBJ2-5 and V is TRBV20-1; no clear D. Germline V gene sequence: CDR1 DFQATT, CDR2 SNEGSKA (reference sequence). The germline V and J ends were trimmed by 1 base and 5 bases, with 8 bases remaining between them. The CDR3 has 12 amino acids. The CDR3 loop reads CSARALGETQYF. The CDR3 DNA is TGCAGTGCTAGAGCCCTAGGGGAGACCCAGTACTTC.

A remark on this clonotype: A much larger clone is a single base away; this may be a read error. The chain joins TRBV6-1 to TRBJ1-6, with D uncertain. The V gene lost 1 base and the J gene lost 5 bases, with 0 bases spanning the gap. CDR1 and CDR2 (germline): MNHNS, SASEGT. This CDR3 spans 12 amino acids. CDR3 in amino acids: CASSEDNSPLHF. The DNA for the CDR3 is TGTGCCAGCAGTGAAGATAATTCACCCCTCCACTTT.

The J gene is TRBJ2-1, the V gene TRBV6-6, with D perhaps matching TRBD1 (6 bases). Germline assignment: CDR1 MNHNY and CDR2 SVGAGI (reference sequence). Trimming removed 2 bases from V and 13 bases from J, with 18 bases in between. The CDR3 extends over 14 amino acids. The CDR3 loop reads CASSYGKGVKTQFF. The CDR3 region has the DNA TGTGCCAGCAGTTACGGGAAGGGGGTGAAGACCCAGTTCTTC.

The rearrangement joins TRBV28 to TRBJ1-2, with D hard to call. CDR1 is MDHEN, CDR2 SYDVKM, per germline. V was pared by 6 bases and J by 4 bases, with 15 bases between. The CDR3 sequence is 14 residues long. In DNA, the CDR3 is TGTGCCAGCAGGTTAGTCAAGGCCGCCTATGGCTACACCTTC. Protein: CASRLVKAAYGYTF.

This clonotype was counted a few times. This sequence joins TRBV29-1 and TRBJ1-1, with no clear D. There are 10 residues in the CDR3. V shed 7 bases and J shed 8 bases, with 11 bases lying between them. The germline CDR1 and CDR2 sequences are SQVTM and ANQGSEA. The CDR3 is CSADTSEAFF. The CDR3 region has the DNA TGCAGCGCTGACACCTCGGAAGCTTTCTTT.

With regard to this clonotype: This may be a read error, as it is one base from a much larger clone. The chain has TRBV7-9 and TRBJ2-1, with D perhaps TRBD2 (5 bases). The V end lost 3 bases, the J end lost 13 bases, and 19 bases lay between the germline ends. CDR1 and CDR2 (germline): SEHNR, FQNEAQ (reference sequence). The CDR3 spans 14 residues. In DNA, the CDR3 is TGTGCCAGCAGCTTTTCTACCCGGGAAGAGACCCAGTTCTTC. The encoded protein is CASSFSTREETQFF.

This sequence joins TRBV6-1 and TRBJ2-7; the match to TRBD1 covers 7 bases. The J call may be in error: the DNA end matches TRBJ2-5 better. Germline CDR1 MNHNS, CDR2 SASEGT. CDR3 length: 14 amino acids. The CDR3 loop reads CASSGQGVGETQYF. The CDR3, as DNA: TGTGCCAGCAGTGGCCAGGGGGTTGGAGAGACCCAGTACTTC.

The CDR3 region is CATSRDWATGRGTQYF. The CDR3, as DNA: TGTGCCACCAGCAGAGATTGGGCTACAGGGAGAGGGACCCAGTACTTC. The chain carries TRBV15 and TRBJ2-5; tentative D call: TRBD1 (6 bases). Germline-derived CDR1 and CDR2 are LNHNV and YYDKDF (reference sequence). The V end was cut by 0 bases, the J end by 7 bases, with 18 bases between. This CDR3 comprises 16 residues.

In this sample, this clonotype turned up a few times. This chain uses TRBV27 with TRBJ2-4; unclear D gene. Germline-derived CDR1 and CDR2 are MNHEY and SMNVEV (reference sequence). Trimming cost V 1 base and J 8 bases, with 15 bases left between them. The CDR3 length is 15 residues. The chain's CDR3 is CASSLYGYSMDIQYF. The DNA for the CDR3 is TGTGCCAGCAGTTTATACGGGTATAGCATGGACATTCAGTACTTC.

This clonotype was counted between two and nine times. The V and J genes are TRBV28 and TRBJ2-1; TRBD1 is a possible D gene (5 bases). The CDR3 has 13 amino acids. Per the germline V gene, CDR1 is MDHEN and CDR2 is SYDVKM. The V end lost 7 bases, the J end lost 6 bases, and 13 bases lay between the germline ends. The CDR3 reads CASTRTILNEQFF. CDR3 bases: TGTGCCAGCACACGGACAATCCTCAATGAGCAGTTCTTC.

CDR3 bases: TGCGCCAGAGAAAAACGGCGACACCTCTACGAGCAGTACTTC. This gives the protein CAREKRRHLYEQYF. The V gene is TRBV5-1, the J gene TRBJ2-5; D is undetermined. The DNA matches TRBJ2-7 better at its end, which makes the J call doubtful. Germline V lookup: CDR1 SGHRS, CDR2 YFSETQ. The CDR3 extends over 14 amino acids.

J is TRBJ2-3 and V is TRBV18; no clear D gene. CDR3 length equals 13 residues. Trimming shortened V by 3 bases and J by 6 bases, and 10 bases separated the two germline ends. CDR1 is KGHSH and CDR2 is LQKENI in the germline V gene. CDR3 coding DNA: TGTGCCAGCTCACCCGGATATAGCGATACGCAGTATTTT. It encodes CASSPGYSDTQYF.

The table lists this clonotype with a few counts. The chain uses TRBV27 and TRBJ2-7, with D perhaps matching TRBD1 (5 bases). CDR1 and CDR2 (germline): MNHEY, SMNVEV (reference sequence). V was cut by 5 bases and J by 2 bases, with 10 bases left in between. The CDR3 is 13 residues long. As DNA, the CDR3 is TGTGCCAGCAGTGTCCAGGGCCCCTACGAGCAGTACTTC. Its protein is CASSVQGPYEQYF.

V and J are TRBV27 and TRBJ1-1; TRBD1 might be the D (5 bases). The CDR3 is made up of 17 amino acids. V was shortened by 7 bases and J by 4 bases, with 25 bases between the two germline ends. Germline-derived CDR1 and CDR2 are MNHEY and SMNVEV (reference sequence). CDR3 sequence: CASNLLSRGWLTTEAFF. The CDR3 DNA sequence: TGTGCCAGCAATCTCCTAAGCCGGGGGTGGCTGACCACTGAAGCTTTCTTT.

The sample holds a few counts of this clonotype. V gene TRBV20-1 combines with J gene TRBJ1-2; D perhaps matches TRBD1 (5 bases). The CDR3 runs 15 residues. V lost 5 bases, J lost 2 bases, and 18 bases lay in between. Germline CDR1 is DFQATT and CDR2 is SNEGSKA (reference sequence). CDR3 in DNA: TGCAGTGCTCCAAGGGGAGCCAGGAAGAACTATGGCTACACCTTC. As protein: CSAPRGARKNYGYTF.

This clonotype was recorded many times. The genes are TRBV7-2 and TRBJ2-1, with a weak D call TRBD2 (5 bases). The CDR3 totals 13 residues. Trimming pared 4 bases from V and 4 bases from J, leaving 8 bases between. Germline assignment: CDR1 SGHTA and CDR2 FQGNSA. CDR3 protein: CASSSRVYNEQFF. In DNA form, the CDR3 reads TGTGCCAGCAGCTCGCGGGTATACAATGAGCAGTTCTTC.

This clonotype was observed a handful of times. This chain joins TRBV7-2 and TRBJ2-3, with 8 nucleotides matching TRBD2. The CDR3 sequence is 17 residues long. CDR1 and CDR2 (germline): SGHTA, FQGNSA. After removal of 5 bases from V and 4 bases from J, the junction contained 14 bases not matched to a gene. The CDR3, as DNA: TGTGCCAGCAGCCCGAAGTGGGCGGGAGGAACTTCAGATACGCAGTATTTT. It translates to CASSPKWAGGTSDTQYF.

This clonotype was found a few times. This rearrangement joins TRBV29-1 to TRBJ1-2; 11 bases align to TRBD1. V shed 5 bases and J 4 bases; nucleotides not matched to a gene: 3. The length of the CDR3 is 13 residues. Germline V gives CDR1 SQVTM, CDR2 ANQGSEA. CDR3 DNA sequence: TGCAGCGTTAGGGACAGGGGGGCCTATGGCTACACCTTC. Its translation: CSVRDRGAYGYTF.

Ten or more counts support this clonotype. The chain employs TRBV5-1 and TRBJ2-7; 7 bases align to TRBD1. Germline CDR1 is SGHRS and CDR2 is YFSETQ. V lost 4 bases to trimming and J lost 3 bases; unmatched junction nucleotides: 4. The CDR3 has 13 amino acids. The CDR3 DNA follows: TGCGCCAGCAGCACGGGACAGAGCTACGAGCAGTACTTC. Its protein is CASSTGQSYEQYF.

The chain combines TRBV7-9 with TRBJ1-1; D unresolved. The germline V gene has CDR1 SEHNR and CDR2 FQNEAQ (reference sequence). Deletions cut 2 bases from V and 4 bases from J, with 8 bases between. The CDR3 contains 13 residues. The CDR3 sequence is CASSLQESTEAFF. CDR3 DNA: TGTGCCAGCAGCTTACAAGAAAGCACTGAAGCTTTCTTT.

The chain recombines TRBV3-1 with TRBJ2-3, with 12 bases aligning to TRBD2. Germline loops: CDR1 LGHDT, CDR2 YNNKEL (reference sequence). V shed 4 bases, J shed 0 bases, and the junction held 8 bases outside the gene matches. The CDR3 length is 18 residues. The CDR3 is CASSPGLAGRPSTDTQYF. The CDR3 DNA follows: TGTGCCAGCAGCCCCGGACTAGCGGGAAGACCGAGCACAGATACGCAGTATTTT.

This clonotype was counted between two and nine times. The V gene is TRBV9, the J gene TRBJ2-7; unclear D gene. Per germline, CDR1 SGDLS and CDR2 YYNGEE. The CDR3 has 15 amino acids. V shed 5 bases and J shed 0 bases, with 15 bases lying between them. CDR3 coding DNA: TGTGCCAGCAGTGTTGAACCTTCGAGCTCCTACGAGCAGTACTTC. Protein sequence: CASSVEPSSSYEQYF.

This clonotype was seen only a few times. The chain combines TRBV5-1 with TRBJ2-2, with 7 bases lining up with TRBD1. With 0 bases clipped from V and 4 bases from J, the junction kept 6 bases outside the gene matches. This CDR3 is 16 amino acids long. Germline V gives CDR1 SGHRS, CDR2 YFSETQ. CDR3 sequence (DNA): TGCGCCAGCAGCTTGGAGGCGACAGGGAGCACCGGGGAGCTGTTTTTT. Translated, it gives CASSLEATGSTGELFF.

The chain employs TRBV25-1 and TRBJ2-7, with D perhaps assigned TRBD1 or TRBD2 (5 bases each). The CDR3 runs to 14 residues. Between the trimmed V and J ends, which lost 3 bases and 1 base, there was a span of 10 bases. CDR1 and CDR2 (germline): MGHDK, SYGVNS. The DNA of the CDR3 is TGTGCCAGCAGTGATACGGGGCTATCCTACGAGCAGTACTTC. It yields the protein CASSDTGLSYEQYF.

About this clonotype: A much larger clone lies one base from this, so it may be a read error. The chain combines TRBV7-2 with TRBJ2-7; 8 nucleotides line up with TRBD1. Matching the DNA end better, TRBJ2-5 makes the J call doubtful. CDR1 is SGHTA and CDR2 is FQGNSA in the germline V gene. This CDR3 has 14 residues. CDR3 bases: TGTGCCAGCAGCTGCAGACAGGGGCGGGAGACCCAGTACTTC. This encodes CASSCRQGRETQYF.

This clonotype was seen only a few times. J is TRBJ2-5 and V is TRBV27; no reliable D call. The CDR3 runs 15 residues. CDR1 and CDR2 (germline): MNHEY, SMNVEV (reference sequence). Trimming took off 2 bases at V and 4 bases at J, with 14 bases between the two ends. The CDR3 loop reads CASSLQTRPGETQYF. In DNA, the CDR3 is TGTGCCAGCAGTTTACAGACTCGCCCCGGAGAGACCCAGTACTTC.